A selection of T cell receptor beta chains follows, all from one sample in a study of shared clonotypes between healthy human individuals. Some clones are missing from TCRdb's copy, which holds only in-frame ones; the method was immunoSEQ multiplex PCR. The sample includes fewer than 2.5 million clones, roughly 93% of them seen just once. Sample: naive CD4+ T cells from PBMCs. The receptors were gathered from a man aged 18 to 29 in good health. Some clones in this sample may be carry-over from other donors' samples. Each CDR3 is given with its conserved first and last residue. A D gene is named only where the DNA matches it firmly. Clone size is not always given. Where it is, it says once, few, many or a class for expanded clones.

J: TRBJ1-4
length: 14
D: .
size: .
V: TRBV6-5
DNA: TGTGCCAGCAGTTCCGCTGGGAGAGATGAAAAACTGTTTTTT
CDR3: CASSSAGRDEKLFF

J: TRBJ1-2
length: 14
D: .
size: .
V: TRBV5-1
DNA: TGCGCCAGCAGCTTGGTGACAGCAAACTATGGCTACACCTTC
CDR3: CASSLVTANYGYTF

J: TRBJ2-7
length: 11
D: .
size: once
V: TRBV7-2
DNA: TGTGCCTGCACTATGACCTACGAGCAGTACTTC
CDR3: CACTMTYEQYF

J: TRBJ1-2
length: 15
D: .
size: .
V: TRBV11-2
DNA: TGTGCCAGCAGCTTAGACCTCCCGAGTAACTATGGCTACACCTTC
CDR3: CASSLDLPSNYGYTF

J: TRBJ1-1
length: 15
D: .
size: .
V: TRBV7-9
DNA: TGTGCCAGCAGTACCCGACCGGGACAGAACACTGAAGCTTTCTTT
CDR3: CASSTRPGQNTEAFF

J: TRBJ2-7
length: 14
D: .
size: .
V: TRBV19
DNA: TGTGCCAGTAGTATACGGGACAAGTCCTACGAGCAGTACTTC
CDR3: CASSIRDKSYEQYF

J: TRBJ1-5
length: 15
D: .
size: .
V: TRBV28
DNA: TGTGCCAGCAGTTTCCGCAAAGGGAGCAATCAGCCCCAGCATTTT
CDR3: CASSFRKGSNQPQHF

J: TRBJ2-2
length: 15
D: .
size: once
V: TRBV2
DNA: TGTGCCAGCACCCTGCACTTTGCGAACACCGGGGAGCTGTTTTTT
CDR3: CASTLHFANTGELFF

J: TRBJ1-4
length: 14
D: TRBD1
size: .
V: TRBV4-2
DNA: TGTGCCAGCAGCCTCAGGGGGAGGAATGAAAAACTGTTTTTT
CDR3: CASSLRGRNEKLFF

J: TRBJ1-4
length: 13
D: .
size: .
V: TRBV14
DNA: TGTGCCAGCAGCCAAGATCTCAGAACGGAACTGTTTTTT
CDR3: CASSQDLRTELFF

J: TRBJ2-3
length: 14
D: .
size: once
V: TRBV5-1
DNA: TGCGCCAGCAGCTTGTCATGGGCTACAGATACGCAGTATTTT
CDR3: CASSLSWATDTQYF

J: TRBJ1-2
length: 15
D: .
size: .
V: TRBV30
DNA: TGTGCCTGGAGTGTAACGTCCGGGGGAAGCTATGGCTACACCTTC
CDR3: CAWSVTSGGSYGYTF

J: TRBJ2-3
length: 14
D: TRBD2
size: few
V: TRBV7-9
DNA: TGTGCCAGCAGCAGAGGACTAGTTCCAGATACGCAGTATTTT
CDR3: CASSRGLVPDTQYF

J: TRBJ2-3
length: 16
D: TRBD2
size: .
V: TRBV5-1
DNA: TGCGCCAGCAGCCTCGCCGGGAGGTCGGGCACAGATACGCAGTATTTT
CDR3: CASSLAGRSGTDTQYF

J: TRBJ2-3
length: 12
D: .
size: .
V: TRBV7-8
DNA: TGTGCCAGCAGCTTAGACACAGATACGCAGTATTTT
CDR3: CASSLDTDTQYF

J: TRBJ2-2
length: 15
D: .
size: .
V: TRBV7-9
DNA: TGTGCCAGCAGCCTAACTAGAGGACACACCGGGGAGCTGTTTTTT
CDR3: CASSLTRGHTGELFF

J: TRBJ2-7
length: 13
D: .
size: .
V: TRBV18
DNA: TGTGCCAGCTCACCATTGGCGGACTACGAGCAGTACTTC
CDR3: CASSPLADYEQYF

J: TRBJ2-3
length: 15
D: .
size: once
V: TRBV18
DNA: TGTGCCAGCCGTAATGGACGGTTAAGCACAGATACGCAGTATTTT
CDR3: CASRNGRLSTDTQYF

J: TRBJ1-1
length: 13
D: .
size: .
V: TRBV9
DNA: TGTGCCAGCAGCGAACAAAGGCACACTGAAGCTTTCTTT
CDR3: CASSEQRHTEAFF

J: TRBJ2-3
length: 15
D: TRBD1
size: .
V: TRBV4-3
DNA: TGCGCCAGCAGCCAGACAGGACAGGGAACAGATACGCAGTATTTT
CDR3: CASSQTGQGTDTQYF

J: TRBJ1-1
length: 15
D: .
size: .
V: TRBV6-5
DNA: TGTGCCAGCAGTTCCGGGGGAGGGGTGGGGGCTGAAGCTTTCTTT
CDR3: CASSSGGGVGAEAFF

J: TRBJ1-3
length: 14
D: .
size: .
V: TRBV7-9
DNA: TGTGCCAGCAGCCGGGGGCTCTCTGGAAACACCATATATTTT
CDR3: CASSRGLSGNTIYF

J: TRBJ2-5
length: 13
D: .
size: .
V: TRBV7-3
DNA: TGTGCCAGCAGCTACGGGACCCAAGAGACCCAGTACTTC
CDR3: CASSYGTQETQYF

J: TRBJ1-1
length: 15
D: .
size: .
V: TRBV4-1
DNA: TGCGCCAGCAGCCAAGCCGGGAAGTTGAACACTGAAGCTTTCTTT
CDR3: CASSQAGKLNTEAFF

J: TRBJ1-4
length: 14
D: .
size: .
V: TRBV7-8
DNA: TGTGCCAGCAGCTCAAACGGCCTTGGAGAAAAACTGTTTTTT
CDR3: CASSSNGLGEKLFF

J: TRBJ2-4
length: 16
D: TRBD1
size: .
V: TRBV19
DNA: TGTGCCAGTAGAACATCGGGACAGGGCGCCAAAAACATTCAGTACTTC
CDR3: CASRTSGQGAKNIQYF

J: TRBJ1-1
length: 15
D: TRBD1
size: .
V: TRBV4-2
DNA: TGTGCCAGCAGCCAAGACCGGACAGGGAGGCCTGAAGCTTTCTTT
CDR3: CASSQDRTGRPEAFF

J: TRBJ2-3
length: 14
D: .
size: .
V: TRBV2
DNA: TGTGCCAGCAGGTGGGACTTCAACACAGATACGCAGTATTTT
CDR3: CASRWDFNTDTQYF

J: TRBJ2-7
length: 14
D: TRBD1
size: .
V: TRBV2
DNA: TGTGCCAGCAGTGATAGCCAGGGGGTGGACGAGCAGTACTTC
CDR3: CASSDSQGVDEQYF

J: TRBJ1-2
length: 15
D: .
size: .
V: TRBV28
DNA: TGTGCCAGCAGTTCCCAAGGGGTAGGGGCTGATGGCTACACCTTC
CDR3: CASSSQGVGADGYTF